This TCR beta chain was recorded in a study of shared clonotypes between healthy human individuals. This clone came up once. CDR3 length equals 17 residues. V shed 4 bases, J shed 7 bases, and the junction held 15 bases outside the gene matches. Germline V gives CDR1 SQVTM, CDR2 ANQGSEA. Naive CD8 cells comprised CD45RO-negative, CCR7-positively selected cells, excluding terminally differentiated effector memory CD45RA+ cells. This table comes from immunoSEQ multiplex PCR, and its TCRdb copy is limited to in-frame clones, with some not included. The data contain roughly 2,000,000 clones, around 93% of them seen just once; the ten biggest clones take up about 1.6%.

The source of this sequence is a man younger than 30 in good health. Some clones in this sample may be carry-over from other donors' samples. The sample was naive CD8+ T cells from PBMCs. The chain has TRBV29-1 and TRBJ2-1, with 11 bases lining up with TRBD2. This chain's CDR3 is CSVAPDLTSGSNNEQFF. CDR3 coding DNA: TGCAGCGTTGCGCCCGACCTTACTAGCGGGAGTAATAATGAGCAGTTCTTC.